What follows is one T cell receptor beta chain and its context. Its antigen is unknown. The record originates from a study of Ad26.COV2.S vaccination and SARS-CoV-2 variants. About the research overall: Sample donor was a member of the COV1001 Ad26.COV2.S trial arm. The study's findings and limits: In vaccinated individuals, spike-specific CD8+ and CD4+ T cell responses reportedly displayed substantial breadth. Comparable non-spike TCR breadth was observed in vaccine and placebo recipients.

Only in-frame clones appear in the TCRdb table, and some are missing; sequencing was by immunoSEQ multiplex PCR. The sample includes around 380,000 clones, roughly nine tenths of them seen just once. The treatment is: about 20 received Ad26.COV2.S at low or high dose, single or two shots; 5 received placebo; per-sample allocation not given. Collection of samples fell on day 63 after the first vaccine or placebo injection. This CDR3 contains 15 residues. The ends lost 4 bases at V and 3 bases at J; junction bases unmatched: 8. CDR1 and CDR2 from the germline V gene are MNHEY and SVGAGI. This chain links TRBV6-5 with TRBJ2-7; 8 bases match TRBD2. The sequence was obtained from a person between 18 and 65 years old who received the Ad26.COV2.S COVID-19 vaccine or a placebo. This sample comprised peripheral blood, obtained in a trial of Ad26.COV2.S vaccine versus placebo. DNA of the CDR3: TGTGCCAGCAGTTCCCTCCGGGGGGGCAGCTACGAGCAGTACTTC. It yields the protein CASSSLRGGSYEQYF.